This entry lists 18 T cell receptor beta chains sequenced from one sample in a study of blood T cell repertoires in COVID-19. Profiling relied on immunoSEQ multiplex PCR, and the TCRdb table lists in-frame clones only, not all of them. Among 300,000 or so clones listed, more than 70% were seen once. Sequencing was performed on peripheral blood. These receptors were obtained from a man younger than 30 who had recovered from COVID-19.

The chain recombines TRBV7-9 with TRBJ1-5; 8 bases align to TRBD1. Looked up from germline, CDR1 is SEHNR and CDR2 is FQNEAQ (reference sequence). After removal of 0 bases from V and 0 bases from J, the junction contained 1 base not matched to a gene. This CDR3 is built from 16 residues. The CDR3 nucleotides are TGTGCCAGCAGCTTAGCCCAGGGGGCTAGCAATCAGCCCCAGCATTTT. As protein: CASSLAQGASNQPQHF.

The CDR3: CAISESKTGGNTGELFF. The CDR3 nucleotides are TGTGCCATCAGTGAGTCGAAAACAGGGGGCAACACCGGGGAGCTGTTTTTT. The chain has TRBV10-3 and TRBJ2-2; 9 bases are a match to TRBD1. V lost 0 bases to trimming and J lost 2 bases; unmatched junction nucleotides: 4. The CDR3 is 17 residues long. Germline CDR1 and CDR2: ENHRY and SYGVKD.

The chain couples TRBV19 to TRBJ1-4, with 8 bases fitting TRBD1. Germline V gene data show CDR1 as LNHDA and CDR2 as SQIVND (reference sequence). This CDR3 region has 13 residues. After removal of 10 bases from V and 4 bases from J, the junction contained 5 bases not matched to a gene. The CDR3 here is CATTGQDNEKLFF. The CDR3 region has the DNA TGTGCCACCACGGGACAGGATAATGAAAAACTGTTTTTT.

The rearrangement uses TRBV5-1 and TRBJ2-5; 7 positions agree with TRBD2. The length of the CDR3 is 15 residues. Germline CDR1 and CDR2: SGHRS and YFSETQ. The V gene end was trimmed by 0 bases and the J gene end by 2 bases; junction bases not matched to a gene: 4. This CDR3 is CASSLGGAGQETQYF. The CDR3 DNA reads as TGCGCCAGCAGCTTGGGTGGAGCGGGACAAGAGACCCAGTACTTC.

The rearrangement joins TRBV6-4 to TRBJ2-2; D not certain. CDR3 length equals 14 residues. Trimming took 6 bases from V and 4 from J, leaving 12 bases between them. Germline V gene sequence: CDR1 MRHNA, CDR2 SNTAGT. Here the CDR3 reads CASSPEASTGELFF. The DNA for the CDR3 is TGTGCCAGCAGCCCTGAGGCCTCCACCGGGGAGCTGTTTTTT.

The chain joins TRBV9 to TRBJ1-5; D perhaps matches TRBD1 (5 bases). Germline CDR1 is SGDLS and CDR2 is YYNGEE. Trimming took off 0 bases at V and 3 bases at J, with 7 bases between the two ends. The CDR3 contains 14 residues. CDR3 loop: CASSVEGVNQPQHF. For the CDR3, the DNA is TGTGCCAGCAGCGTAGAAGGGGTCAATCAGCCCCAGCATTTT.

This sequence joins TRBV6-5 and TRBJ2-1; 8 positions agree with TRBD1. Losses at the gene ends were 0 bases for V and 7 bases for J; bases not matched to a gene: 5. Germline CDR1 is MNHEY and CDR2 is SVGAGI. The CDR3 consists of 15 residues. DNA of the CDR3: TGTGCCAGCAGTTACTCTTACAGGGGGTTGAATGAGCAGTTCTTC. Amino acid sequence: CASSYSYRGLNEQFF.

The chain combines TRBV13 with TRBJ1-6; 9 positions agree with TRBD1. V lost 6 bases, J lost 10 bases, and 10 bases stayed unmatched. The CDR3 totals 15 residues. Germline CDR1 and CDR2: PRHDT and FYEKMQ (reference sequence). CDR3 protein: CASSSRDRAGSPLHF. In nucleotides, the CDR3 is TGTGCCAGCAGTTCACGGGACAGGGCAGGGTCACCCCTCCACTTT.

This clone has only one observation. This sequence joins TRBV5-1 and TRBJ1-1, with D perhaps matching TRBD1 (5 bases). Germline CDR1 and CDR2: SGHRS and YFSETQ. This CDR3 contains 15 residues. Trimming removed 2 bases from V and 1 base from J, with 12 bases in between. The CDR3 loop is CASSFLGQTNTEAFF. In nucleotides, the CDR3 is TGCGCCAGCAGCTTCCTTGGACAAACGAACACTGAAGCTTTCTTT.

This chain links TRBV14 with TRBJ2-3; D perhaps matches TRBD2 (5 bases). Looked up from germline, CDR1 is SGHDN and CDR2 is FVKESK. V was trimmed by 0 bases and J by 6 bases, leaving 13 bases between them. There are 15 residues in the CDR3. The CDR3 sequence is CASSQDMLAWDTQYF. The CDR3 coding sequence is TGTGCCAGCAGCCAAGATATGTTAGCGTGGGATACGCAGTATTTT.

The chain employs TRBV28 and TRBJ1-2; tentative D call: TRBD1 (6 bases). The CDR3 covers 15 residues. Trimming cost V 6 bases and J 4 bases, with 18 bases left between them. Germline assignment: CDR1 MDHEN and CDR2 SYDVKM. The CDR3 DNA follows: TGTGCCAGCAGCTGGGGAAGCAGGGGCGTCTATGGCTACACCTTC. Amino acid sequence: CASSWGSRGVYGYTF.

The genes are TRBV10-2 and TRBJ1-2; weak D call: TRBD1 (5 bases). The CDR3 contains 13 residues. Germline V CDR1 and CDR2: WSHSY, SAAADI. V lost 7 bases and J 6 bases, leaving 15 bases between the germline ends. CDR3 in amino acids: CASTGGNYNGYTF. The CDR3 DNA follows: TGCGCCAGCACCGGGGGAAATTACAATGGCTACACCTTC.

J is TRBJ1-1 and V is TRBV7-9; tentatively, D is TRBD1 (5 bases). Germline V gene data show CDR1 as SEHNR and CDR2 as FQNEAQ (reference sequence). V lost 1 base and J lost 6, with 12 bases in between. This CDR3 contains 14 residues. The CDR3 DNA sequence: TGTGCCAGCAGCTTAGAAGGGGCGAGTGCTGAAGCTTTCTTT. Protein sequence: CASSLEGASAEAFF. Full variable domain (remainder filled in from reference TRBV7-9 and TRBJ1-1): DTGVSQNPRHKITKRGQNVTFRCDPISEHNRLYWYRQTLGQGPEFLTYFQNEAQLEKSRLLSDRFSAERPKGSFSTLEIQRTEQGDSAMYLCASSLEGASAEAFFGQGTRLTVV.

The chain joins TRBV6-5 to TRBJ1-1; D is perhaps TRBD1 (5 bases). Trimming took 6 bases from V and 2 from J, leaving 16 bases between them. Germline V gene sequence: CDR1 MNHEY, CDR2 SVGAGI. This CDR3 is built from 15 residues. In DNA form, the CDR3 reads TGTGCCAGCAGCGGGGGGGTAGCAGCCAACACTGAAGCTTTCTTT. Its translation: CASSGGVAANTEAFF.

This clone is a singleton in its sample. This chain joins TRBV6-2 or TRBV6-3 and TRBJ1-2; no reliable D call. In germline, CDR1 is MNHEY, CDR2 SVGEGT. The V end was cut by 5 bases, the J end by 4 bases, with 23 bases between. The CDR3 length is 17 residues. CDR3 nucleotides: TGTGCCAGCAGTCGTGGGGTCAATTCCCGGGGAGGCTATGGCTACACCTTC. This translates into CASSRGVNSRGGYGYTF.

The V gene is TRBV28, the J gene TRBJ1-6; D ambiguous. V lost 5 bases to trimming and J lost 10 bases, with 18 bases between them. This CDR3 region has 15 residues. CDR1 and CDR2 (germline): MDHEN, SYDVKM. The CDR3 sequence: CASSEPAWKESPLHF. CDR3 coding DNA: TGTGCCAGCAGTGAGCCGGCCTGGAAGGAGTCACCCCTCCACTTT.

The DNA for the CDR3 is TGTGCCAGCACCCACTCCGGGGTACGAGGGACCGGGGAGCTGTTTTTT. Its protein is CASTHSGVRGTGELFF. The rearrangement links TRBV3-1 (or the pseudogene TRBV3-2) to TRBJ2-2; D is possibly TRBD2 (5 bases). Per the germline V gene, CDR1 is LGHDT and CDR2 is YNNKEL (reference sequence). The V and J ends lost 7 bases and 5 bases respectively, with 20 bases between them. This CDR3 region has 16 residues.

This clone has a handful of counts. The gene calls are TRBV19 and TRBJ2-7, with a weak D call TRBD2 (7 bases). The CDR3 has 13 residues. V was shortened by 8 bases and J by 6 bases, with 17 bases between the two germline ends. CDR1 is LNHDA, CDR2 SQIVND, per germline (reference sequence). Written as DNA, the CDR3 is TGTGCCAGTCACCCTGGGGGGGCAGGCGAGCAGTACTTC. It translates to CASHPGGAGEQYF.